The following is a TCR beta chain sequence with its context. CDR1 is SGHTA, CDR2 FQGNSA, per germline. Trimming at V came to 5 bases and at J to 0 bases, leaving 3 bases not matched to a gene. The CDR3 is 15 residues long. This sample was included in a study of blood T cell repertoires in COVID-19. On the study more broadly: The United States, Italy and Spain provided the acute and convalescent COVID-19 samples. Sources were T cells, B-cell-depleted T cells, or PBMCs; the material itself was cDNA or gDNA.

Original handling: Amplification with reference gene primers provided the estimates of nucleated cell counts. Only in-frame clones appear in the TCRdb table, and some are missing; sequencing was by immunoSEQ multiplex PCR. From that table come the V and J calls and clone size; the DNA was used to work out D and trimming. The sample contains about 300,000 clones, 65% to 90% of which appear only once. Sequences were obtained from peripheral blood. The clonotype comes from a human donor in a cohort sampled during active COVID-19. The chain joins TRBV7-2 to TRBJ2-1, with 8 bases lining up with TRBD2. The CDR3 here is CASSNSGASYNEQFF. The CDR3 bases are TGTGCCAGCAGCAATAGCGGGGCCTCCTACAATGAGCAGTTCTTC.